The 32 T cell receptor beta chains below all came from one sample that was sequenced in a study of blood T cells in healthy people across ages. Alongside a J-beta primer mix, a sample-barcoded 5' primer served in a second PCR lasting 7 to 11 cycles. TCRdb re-called the 5' RACE reads through MiXCR, storing one row per CDR3 protein. The sample carries nearly 800,000 distinct CDR3 sequences, around three fifths recorded once. Sequencing was performed on blood. The receptors originated from a man aged 40-55 years in good health.

This chain links TRBV28 with TRBJ1-2; a weak D match, TRBD1 (5 bases). The ends were cut back, 6 bases at V and 2 bases at J, with 16 bases in the middle. CDR1 MDHEN and CDR2 SYDVKM come from the germline V gene. This CDR3 contains 15 residues. This CDR3 reads CASRGLERSNYGYTF. The CDR3 coding sequence is TGTGCCAGCAGGGGGCTTGAGCGATCCAACTATGGCTACACCTTC.

The V gene is TRBV7-3, the J gene TRBJ2-1, with D tentatively TRBD1 (5 bases). Per the germline V gene, CDR1 is SGHTA and CDR2 is FQGTGA. The CDR3 has 15 residues. With 2 bases removed from V and 4 bases from J, the gap between germline ends came to 12 bases. CDR3 in amino acids: CASSLGHGEYNEQFF. The CDR3 coding sequence is TGTGCCAGCAGCTTAGGACACGGCGAGTACAATGAGCAGTTCTTC.

V gene TRBV5-1 combines with J gene TRBJ2-1; TRBD2 matches at 11 bases. This CDR3 has 15 residues. Germline assignment: CDR1 SGHRS and CDR2 YFSETQ. V was pared by 8 bases and J by 7 bases, with 11 bases of the junction left unmatched. For the CDR3, the DNA is TGCGCCAGTACTGAACTAGCGGGAGAGTTGAATGAGCAGTTCTTC. This translates into CASTELAGELNEQFF.

J is TRBJ2-1 and V is TRBV7-2; D may be TRBD2 (6 bases). In germline, CDR1 is SGHTA, CDR2 FQGNSA. V lost 4 bases and J 9 bases, leaving 16 bases between the germline ends. The CDR3 loop spans 14 amino acids. This chain's CDR3 is CASSSLTSSSEQFF. As DNA, the CDR3 is TGTGCCAGCAGCTCGCTGACTAGTTCTAGTGAGCAGTTCTTC.

The V gene is TRBV5-6, the J gene TRBJ2-3; D possibly corresponds to TRBD2 (6 bases). Germline lookup yields CDR1 SGHDT and CDR2 YYEEEE. V shed 0 bases and J shed 4 bases, with 9 bases lying between them. The CDR3 loop spans 14 amino acids. CDR3 sequence: CASSLVVAADTQYF. CDR3 bases: TGTGCCAGCAGCTTGGTGGTAGCGGCAGATACGCAGTATTTT.

This clonotype has more than one count but fewer than ten. This chain uses TRBV20-1 with TRBJ2-1; the D gene is possibly TRBD2 (7 bases). Per germline, CDR1 DFQATT and CDR2 SNEGSKA (reference sequence). The CDR3 consists of 14 residues. With 5 bases removed from V and 2 bases from J, the gap between germline ends came to 13 bases. The CDR3 here is CSARGGGTYNEQFF. CDR3 bases: TGCAGTGCTCGAGGCGGGGGCACCTACAATGAGCAGTTCTTC.

This clonotype turned up a few times. The J gene is TRBJ2-1, the V gene TRBV7-3, with a weak D call TRBD2 (5 bases). Germline assignment: CDR1 SGHTA and CDR2 FQGTGA. Trimming took 3 bases from V and 4 from J, leaving 10 bases between them. The CDR3 is made up of 14 amino acids. In DNA form, the CDR3 reads TGTGCCAGCAGCTTCGAGGGCGGGTACAATGAGCAGTTCTTC. Protein product: CASSFEGGYNEQFF. The whole variable domain, remainder taken from reference TRBV7-3 and TRBJ2-1, is GAGVSQTPSNKVTEKGKYVELRCDPISGHTALYWYRQSLGQGPEFLIYFQGTGAADDSGLPNDRFFAVRPEGSVSTLKIQRTERGDSAVYLCASSFEGGYNEQFFGPGTRLTVL.

This clonotype showed up just a few times. J is TRBJ2-3 and V is TRBV20-1; D possibly corresponds to TRBD1 (6 bases). Trimming removed 7 bases at V and 4 bases at J, with 18 bases between. This CDR3 region has 14 residues. Per germline, CDR1 DFQATT and CDR2 SNEGSKA (reference sequence). The CDR3 DNA reads as TGCAGTGGAGCGCGAACAGGGTCATCAGATACGCAGTATTTT. Residues: CSGARTGSSDTQYF.

This clonotype has just a few counts. The rearrangement links TRBV24-1 to TRBJ2-5, with D perhaps TRBD1 or TRBD2 (5 bases each). The V and J ends lost 4 bases and 5 bases respectively, with 16 bases between them. Germline V CDR1 and CDR2: KGHDR, SFDVKD. There are 15 residues in the CDR3. This CDR3 is CATSEGTEELETQYF. The CDR3 DNA reads TGTGCCACCAGTGAGGGGACCGAAGAACTTGAGACCCAGTACTTC.

V is TRBV7-3 and J is TRBJ1-1; no clear D gene. Trimming left V 1 base short and J 6 bases short, with 9 bases between. The CDR3 has 13 amino acids. Germline assignment: CDR1 SGHTA and CDR2 FQGTGA. CDR3 loop: CASSLSTLSEAFF. In DNA, the CDR3 is TGTGCCAGCAGCTTAAGTACTTTATCTGAAGCTTTCTTT.

The rearrangement joins TRBV5-1 to TRBJ2-5; D is perhaps TRBD2 (6 bases). This CDR3 is built from 14 residues. V lost 1 base and J 1 base, leaving 8 bases between the germline ends. Germline V gene data show CDR1 as SGHRS and CDR2 as YFSETQ. CDR3 DNA: TGCGCCAGCAGCTTGTGCGGGGCCCAAGAGACCCAGTACTTC. As protein: CASSLCGAQETQYF.

CDR3 protein: CASSSPKLAGVKQETQYF. CDR3 DNA sequence: TGTGCCAGCAGTTCCCCAAAACTAGCGGGGGTCAAACAAGAGACCCAGTACTTC. The V and J genes are TRBV6-5 and TRBJ2-5; the match to TRBD2 covers 11 bases. Germline V CDR1 and CDR2: MNHEY, SVGAGI. CDR3 length equals 18 residues. With 4 bases clipped from V and 2 bases from J, the junction kept 12 bases outside the gene matches.

The rearrangement joins TRBV9 to TRBJ1-2; D call uncertain. This CDR3 comprises 15 residues. V lost 4 bases to trimming and J lost 2 bases, with 15 bases between them. Germline assignment: CDR1 SGDLS and CDR2 YYNGEE. The CDR3 here is CASSPVGQSNYGYTF. CDR3 DNA: TGTGCCAGCAGCCCTGTCGGGCAGTCCAACTATGGCTACACCTTC. Full variable domain (rest looked up from reference TRBV9 and TRBJ1-2): DSGVTQTPKHLITATGQRVTLRCSPRSGDLSVYWYQQSLDQGLQFLIQYYNGEERAKGNILERFSAQQFPDLHSELNLSSLELGDSALYFCASSPVGQSNYGYTFGSGTRLTVV.

V usage is TRBV25-1 and J usage is TRBJ2-5, with 7 nucleotides matching TRBD2. There are 17 residues in the CDR3. The germline V gene has CDR1 MGHDK and CDR2 SYGVNS. The V and J ends lost 2 bases and 11 bases, in that order; junction bases with no gene match: 20. As DNA, the CDR3 is TGTGCCAGCAGTGAACCTCCCATCGCCGGGACTAACAATGAGCAGTACTTC. This sequence encodes CASSEPPIAGTNNEQYF.

The gene calls are TRBV9 and TRBJ1-2, with D possibly being TRBD1 (5 bases). V was trimmed by 4 bases and J by 4 bases, leaving 17 bases between them. The germline V gene encodes CDR1 SGDLS and CDR2 YYNGEE. The CDR3 contains 15 residues. The CDR3 sequence is CASSPDWGTAYGYTF. CDR3 DNA sequence: TGTGCCAGCAGCCCAGACTGGGGGACGGCCTATGGCTACACCTTC.

This chain joins TRBV25-1 and TRBJ2-1; D is undetermined. This CDR3 region has 13 residues. Trimming removed 7 bases from V and 3 bases from J, with 10 bases in between. Per germline, CDR1 MGHDK and CDR2 SYGVNS. DNA of the CDR3: TGTGCCAGCACTATGCCTATCTACAATGAGCAGTTCTTC. It translates to CASTMPIYNEQFF.

Ten or more counts support this clonotype. The chain employs TRBV7-2 and TRBJ2-7, with TRBD2 identical over 13 bases. CDR3 length: 13 amino acids. Germline CDR1 reads SGHTA; CDR2 reads FQGNSA. Losses at the gene ends were 6 bases for V and 4 bases for J; bases not matched to a gene: 0. DNA for the CDR3: TGTGCCAGCAGGGGACTAGCGGGATACGAGCAGTACTTC. This gives the protein CASRGLAGYEQYF.

This clonotype was detected many times. The V call is TRBV28, the J call TRBJ2-7; TRBD2 matches at 7 bases. V trimming: 6 bases; J trimming: 8 bases; junction bases outside the gene matches: 22. The CDR3 has 17 amino acids. Germline values: CDR1 MDHEN, CDR2 SYDVKM. CDR3 region: CASSTSEPSGDFKKQYF. The CDR3 nucleotides are TGTGCCAGCAGCACAAGTGAGCCTAGCGGAGATTTCAAGAAGCAGTACTTC.

The table lists this clonotype with a few counts. This chain links TRBV6-5 with TRBJ2-3; TRBD2 aligns across 7 bases. The V gene end was trimmed by 2 bases and the J gene end by 1 base; junction bases not matched to a gene: 3. From germline, CDR1 is MNHEY and CDR2 SVGAGI. The CDR3 is made up of 15 amino acids. For the CDR3, the DNA is TGTGCCAGCAGTTACGGCGGGGGTGGCACAGATACGCAGTATTTT. It codes for CASSYGGGGTDTQYF.

The chain links TRBV10-3 to TRBJ1-5, with 8 bases aligning to TRBD1. The CDR3 loop spans 15 amino acids. Germline V lookup: CDR1 ENHRY, CDR2 SYGVKD. The V segment lost 2 bases and the J segment 11 bases; nucleotides outside the gene matches: 11. The CDR3 sequence is CAISEDRGPALAQHF. The DNA for the CDR3 is TGTGCCATCAGTGAGGACAGGGGCCCGGCTTTAGCCCAGCATTTT.

This clonotype has more than one count but fewer than ten. V gene TRBV4-2 combines with J gene TRBJ2-3, with TRBD1 matching over 7 bases. The V gene end was trimmed by 3 bases and the J gene end by 2 bases; junction bases not matched to a gene: 11. Germline V lookup: CDR1 LGHNA, CDR2 YNFKEQ. The CDR3 covers 17 residues. CDR3 in DNA: TGTGCCAGCAGCCATCCAGGACAGGAGCAACCCACAGATACGCAGTATTTT. Translation gives CASSHPGQEQPTDTQYF.

This rearrangement joins TRBV27 to TRBJ2-7; 11 nucleotides line up with TRBD1. The end of the DNA is better explained by TRBJ2-5, so the J call may be wrong. In germline, CDR1 is MNHEY, CDR2 SMNVEV (reference sequence). The length of the CDR3 is 16 residues. The CDR3, as DNA: TGTGCCAGCAGTTTCTCCGGGACAGGGGGATTACAGACCCAGTACTTC. Protein sequence: CASSFSGTGGLQTQYF.

This clonotype was picked up a small number of times. The chain couples TRBV10-3 to TRBJ2-1; perhaps TRBD2 as D (6 bases). Trimming shortened V by 3 bases and J by 8 bases, and 20 bases separated the two germline ends. The CDR3 covers 16 residues. From germline, CDR1 is ENHRY and CDR2 SYGVKD. CDR3 in amino acids: CAISDPGLPESDEQFF. Written as DNA, the CDR3 is TGTGCCATCAGTGATCCGGGACTTCCTGAATCGGATGAGCAGTTCTTC.

This clonotype has just a few counts. The V call is TRBV12-3 or TRBV12-4, the J call TRBJ2-1, with 9 bases matching TRBD2. J was trimmed by 8 bases and V by 7 bases; bases with no gene match: 6. The CDR3 runs 13 residues. CDR3 protein: CASNWRGGDEQFF. CDR3 bases: TGTGCCAGCAATTGGCGGGGGGGAGATGAGCAGTTCTTC.

The rearrangement joins TRBV2 to TRBJ1-5, with TRBD1 as a possible D gene (5 bases). This CDR3 has 15 amino acids. The V gene's germline CDR1 is SNHLY and CDR2 FYNNEI. The germline V and J ends were trimmed by 6 bases and 2 bases, with 14 bases remaining between them. The CDR3 coding sequence is TGTGCCAGCAGCGAGGGACCCAAGGGCAATCAGCCCCAGCATTTT. Protein product: CASSEGPKGNQPQHF.

This clonotype was counted a few times. J is TRBJ1-4 and V is TRBV20-1; a possible D gene is TRBD1 (6 bases). This CDR3 is 13 amino acids long. Germline CDR1 and CDR2: DFQATT and SNEGSKA (reference sequence). Trimming removed 5 bases from V and 4 bases from J, with 11 bases in between. CDR3 sequence (DNA): TGCAGTGCTCCGACAGGCATTAATGAAAAACTGTTTTTT. Translation: CSAPTGINEKLFF.

V gene TRBV20-1 combines with J gene TRBJ1-2, with 9 bases identical to TRBD1. The CDR3 contains 13 residues. Trimming cost V 3 bases and J 5 bases; bases outside gene matches: 4. Germline V gene sequence: CDR1 DFQATT, CDR2 SNEGSKA (reference sequence). The CDR3 region has the DNA TGCAGTGCTAGTGGGGACAGGGTATATGGCTACACCTTC. Translated: CSASGDRVYGYTF.

The chain combines TRBV25-1 with TRBJ1-2; perhaps TRBD1 as D (5 bases). The V end lost 6 bases, the J end lost 2 bases, and 13 bases lay between the germline ends. Per germline, CDR1 MGHDK and CDR2 SYGVNS. CDR3 length: 14 residues. The CDR3, as DNA: TGTGCCAGCAGGTCTGGGGGAGGGAACTATGGCTACACCTTC. Protein sequence: CASRSGGGNYGYTF.

This chain connects TRBV9 to TRBJ2-1; the match to TRBD2 covers 9 bases. After removal of 7 bases from V and 4 bases from J, the junction contained 6 bases not matched to a gene. CDR1 SGDLS and CDR2 YYNGEE come from the germline V gene. The CDR3 runs to 14 residues. The CDR3 reads CASGRREGYNEQFF. CDR3 DNA sequence: TGTGCCAGCGGAAGGCGGGAGGGTTACAATGAGCAGTTCTTC.

The genes are TRBV29-1 and TRBJ2-1; TRBD2 matches at 12 bases. The V and J ends lost 8 bases and 2 bases, in that order; junction bases with no gene match: 4. The germline V gene has CDR1 SQVTM and CDR2 ANQGSEA. CDR3 length: 14 residues. In DNA, the CDR3 is TGCAGCTATACTAGCGGGGGGACCTACAATGAGCAGTTCTTC. Its translation: CSYTSGGTYNEQFF.

The J gene is TRBJ1-6, the V gene TRBV20-1; 8 bases are a match to TRBD1. From germline, CDR1 is DFQATT and CDR2 SNEGSKA (reference sequence). CDR3 length equals 15 residues. The ends lost 6 bases at V and 6 bases at J; junction bases unmatched: 10. CDR3 protein: CSATQGDSLNSPLHF. CDR3 in DNA: TGCAGTGCCACACAGGGGGACTCCCTTAATTCACCCCTCCACTTT.

This clonotype has just a few counts. The chain is built from TRBV20-1 and TRBJ2-3; 7 bases align to TRBD1. V was clipped by 6 bases and J by 4 bases; unmatched bases: 10. The CDR3 covers 14 residues. Germline CDR1 and CDR2: DFQATT and SNEGSKA (reference sequence). The CDR3 DNA is TGCAGTGCCCCGGGACAGTGGAGAGCAGATACGCAGTATTTT. It encodes CSAPGQWRADTQYF.